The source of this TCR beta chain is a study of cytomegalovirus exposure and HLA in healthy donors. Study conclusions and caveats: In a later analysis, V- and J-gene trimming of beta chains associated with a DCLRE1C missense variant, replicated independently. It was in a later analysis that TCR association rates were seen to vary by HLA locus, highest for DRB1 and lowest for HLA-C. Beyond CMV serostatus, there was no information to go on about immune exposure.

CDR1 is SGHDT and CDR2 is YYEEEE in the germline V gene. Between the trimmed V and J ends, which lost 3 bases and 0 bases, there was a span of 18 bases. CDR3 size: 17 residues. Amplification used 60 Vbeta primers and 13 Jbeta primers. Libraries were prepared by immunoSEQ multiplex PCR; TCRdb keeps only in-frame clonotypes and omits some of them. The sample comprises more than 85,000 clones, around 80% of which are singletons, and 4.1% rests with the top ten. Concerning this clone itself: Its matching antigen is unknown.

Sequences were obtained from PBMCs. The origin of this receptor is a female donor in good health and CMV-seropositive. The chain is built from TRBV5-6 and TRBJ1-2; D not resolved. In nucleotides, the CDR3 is TGTGCCAGCAGCTCCGATGAGGGTGAGATAGCTAACTATGGCTACACCTTC. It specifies CASSSDEGEIANYGYTF.